This is a list of T cell receptor beta chains from one sample in a study of memory CD4+ T cells and cytomegalovirus serostatus. This table comes from immunoSEQ multiplex PCR, and its TCRdb copy is limited to in-frame clones, with some not included. The data contain around 50,000 clones, just under 80% of them seen just once; the ten biggest clones take up 0.67%. Source material: memory CD4+ T cells from blood. The receptor source for this set is an adult in good health and CMV-seronegative. CDR3s include the opening cysteine and the closing phenylalanine or tryptophan. A D gene is named only where the DNA matches it firmly. The size entry is marked missing in some rows and otherwise reads once, few, many or a size class.

d_call,j_call,v_call,clone_size,cdr3_nt,cdr3_aa
NA,TRBJ2-7,TRBV6-5,NA,TGTGCCAGCAGTTACTCCAGTAGCGAGTACGAGCAGTACTTC,CASSYSSSEYEQYF
NA,TRBJ1-1,TRBV7-3,NA,TGTGCCAGCAGCGCACAGGGTGAAGCTTTCTTT,CASSAQGEAFF
NA,TRBJ2-1,TRBV9,NA,TGTGCCAGCAGCGTAGTCGGGGGAGTTGAGCAGTTCTTC,CASSVVGGVEQFF
TRBD2,TRBJ2-5,TRBV5-1,NA,TGCGCCAGCTCACTAGCGGGAGATAGAGAGACCCAGTACTTC,CASSLAGDRETQYF
TRBD1,TRBJ1-4,TRBV6-1,NA,TGTGCCAGCAGTGAAGCTGCCGGGACAGGGGTTGCAACTAATGAAAAACTGTTTTTT,CASSEAAGTGVATNEKLFF
TRBD1,TRBJ2-7,TRBV19,NA,TGTGCCAGTAGTGGGACAGGGGGCTACGAGCAGTACTTC,CASSGTGGYEQYF
NA,TRBJ2-5,TRBV25-1,NA,TGTGCCAGCAGGGGGACTGCCCAAGAGACCCAGTACTTC,CASRGTAQETQYF
TRBD1,TRBJ2-7,TRBV28,once,TGTGCCAGCAGCCCTTATACAGGGGTCTACGAGCAGTACTTC,CASSPYTGVYEQYF
NA,TRBJ2-5,TRBV25-1,NA,TGTGCCAGCAGTGAATGGGCAGGGGAGGTAGAGACCCAGTACTTC,CASSEWAGEVETQYF
NA,TRBJ2-1,TRBV9,NA,TGTGCCAGCAGCGGGGGGCTCTTCGAGAATGAGCAGTTCTTC,CASSGGLFENEQFF
TRBD2,TRBJ2-3,TRBV29-1,NA,TGCAGCGCCGCCGGGACTAGCGGGAGGGGAGATACGCAGTATTTT,CSAAGTSGRGDTQYF
NA,TRBJ1-2,TRBV5-6,few,TGTGCCAGTCGCAGATACGGGAGAACTAACTATGGCTACACCTTC,CASRRYGRTNYGYTF
NA,TRBJ2-7,TRBV27,NA,TGTGCCAGCAGTCCACAGGTATTCCCCTACGAGCAGTACTTC,CASSPQVFPYEQYF
TRBD2,TRBJ2-7,TRBV18,few,TGTGCCAGCTCACCACGACTAGCGGGAGAAAACGAGCAGTACTTC,CASSPRLAGENEQYF
NA,TRBJ2-6,TRBV5-6,few,TGTGCCAGCAGCCTAACCGGGACTTACTCTGGGGCCAACGTCCTGACTTTC,CASSLTGTYSGANVLTF
TRBD2,TRBJ2-3,TRBV29-1,NA,TGCAGCGTCGGGGGGGATACGCAGTATTTT,CSVGGDTQYF
NA,TRBJ2-7,TRBV12-5,NA,TGTGCTAGTGGTTTTCAGGGACCCTACGAGCAGTACTTC,CASGFQGPYEQYF
TRBD2,TRBJ2-1,TRBV2,NA,TGTGCCAGCAGTTTAGCGGGAGTGGGGGAGGGCCTCAATGAGCAGTTCTTC,CASSLAGVGEGLNEQFF
TRBD2,TRBJ2-3,TRBV11-2,NA,TGTGCCAGCAGTCGAACTAGCGGAAGCACAGATACGCAGTATTTT,CASSRTSGSTDTQYF
TRBD1,TRBJ1-6,TRBV28,NA,TGTGCCAGCAGTTTGGGGGGACAGTTTAGCTCCTATAATTCACCCCTCCACTTT,CASSLGGQFSSYNSPLHF
NA,TRBJ2-7,TRBV29-1,few,TGCAGCGTTAGTGGGGGAGTGAGCTCCTACGAGCAGTACTTC,CSVSGGVSSYEQYF
TRBD2,TRBJ2-3,TRBV6-5,NA,TGTGCCAGCAGAACGCCTAGCGGGAGTTCAGATACGCAGTATTTT,CASRTPSGSSDTQYF
TRBD2,TRBJ2-3,TRBV29-1,once,TGCAGCGTTGGGACTAGCGCGTGGGGCACAGATACGCAGTATTTT,CSVGTSAWGTDTQYF
NA,TRBJ2-1,TRBV9,few,TGTGCCAGCAGCGTACTAGCGGACAGCTCCTACAATGAGCAGTTCTTC,CASSVLADSSYNEQFF
NA,TRBJ1-5,TRBV4-1,few,TGCGCCAGCAGCCAGGTCGACAGCTCTTTTCTTGCCCAGCATTTT,CASSQVDSSFLAQHF